These 18 T cell receptor beta chains originate from one sample sequenced in a study of OX40 agonist ivuxolimab in advanced cancers. This table comes from immunoSEQ multiplex PCR, and its TCRdb copy is limited to in-frame clones, with some not included. The table records approximately 20,000 clones, approximately 87% of them present only once. The sequences come from CD4+ or CD8+ T cells sorted from blood, collected in a trial of the OX40 agonist ivuxolimab. These receptors were taken from an adult with an advanced solid tumor such as melanoma, head and neck, liver or kidney cancer.

This chain connects TRBV5-4 to TRBJ2-5; D is uncertain. The J call could be wrong; TRBJ2-7 is a better fit for the DNA end. Germline V gene sequence: CDR1 SGHNT, CDR2 YYREEE (reference sequence). CDR3 length: 13 amino acids. The CDR3 is CASSLSSGYEQYF. CDR3 coding DNA: TGTGCCAGCAGCTTGTCATCCGGCTACGAGCAGTACTTC.

The rearrangement uses TRBV5-4 and TRBJ2-7; 12 bases agree with TRBD2. Germline V CDR1 and CDR2: SGHNT, YYREEE (reference sequence). The junction had 9 bases not matched to a gene; V was cut back by 4 bases and J by 7 bases. The CDR3 spans 15 residues. CDR3 in amino acids: CASSGGTSGFTEQYF. The DNA of the CDR3 is TGTGCCAGCAGCGGAGGGACTAGCGGGTTCACAGAGCAGTACTTC.

The chain uses TRBV30 and TRBJ1-6; D is unresolved. CDR1 is GTSNPN, CDR2 SVGIG, per germline (reference sequence). Trimming left V 5 bases short and J 5 bases short, with 7 bases between. This CDR3 spans 12 amino acids. Here the CDR3 reads CAWQTDNSPLHF. The CDR3, as DNA: TGTGCCTGGCAGACGGATAATTCACCCCTCCACTTT. Supplemented by reference TRBV30 and TRBJ1-6, the full variable domain reads SQTIHQWPATLVQPVGSPLSLECTVEGTSNPNLYWYRQAAGRGLQLLFYSVGIGQISSEVPQNLSASRPQDRQFILSSKKLLLSDSGFYLCAWQTDNSPLHFGNGTRLTVT.

V and J are TRBV7-9 and TRBJ2-3, with D perhaps TRBD1 or TRBD2 (6 bases each). Germline V lookup: CDR1 SEHNR, CDR2 FQNEAQ (reference sequence). This CDR3 region has 19 residues. The V end was cut by 3 bases, the J end by 3 bases, with 25 bases between. The CDR3 here is CASSFESWGAGRVTDTQYF. The CDR3 DNA sequence: TGTGCCAGCAGCTTCGAATCTTGGGGGGCTGGTCGAGTGACAGATACGCAGTATTTT. Using reference TRBV7-9 and TRBJ2-3 for the parts outside the CDR3, the full variable domain is DTGVSQNPRHKITKRGQNVTFRCDPISEHNRLYWYRQTLGQGPEFLTYFQNEAQLEKSRLLSDRFSAERPKGSFSTLEIQRTEQGDSAMYLCASSFESWGAGRVTDTQYFGPGTRLTVL.

The CDR3 sequence: CATSKGDSGSTAFF. CDR3 nucleotide sequence: TGTGCCACCAGCAAAGGAGACAGCGGGTCTACAGCTTTCTTT. The chain links TRBV15 to TRBJ1-1; D is perhaps TRBD1 (5 bases). V lost 4 bases, J lost 10 bases, and 19 bases lay in between. The CDR3 sequence is 14 residues long. Germline assignment: CDR1 LNHNV and CDR2 YYDKDF (reference sequence).

V and J are TRBV5-1 and TRBJ2-5, with 8 bases lining up with TRBD2. This CDR3 is 18 amino acids long. With V trimmed by 0 bases and J by 1 base, 11 bases remained unmatched. The germline V gene has CDR1 SGHRS and CDR2 YFSETQ. Written as DNA, the CDR3 is TGCGCCAGCAGCTTGGGGGTAGCGGGGATATATTCCCAAGAGACCCAGTACTTC. Translated, it gives CASSLGVAGIYSQETQYF.

The chain links TRBV19 to TRBJ2-7; TRBD1 agrees at 9 bases. The CDR3 has 14 residues. The V gene's germline CDR1 is LNHDA and CDR2 SQIVND (reference sequence). The J segment lost 5 bases and the V segment lost 5 bases, leaving 7 bases of the junction unmatched. CDR3 nucleotide sequence: TGTGCCAGTAGTTCAAAGGGACAGGGCGACGAGCAGTACTTC. This translates into CASSSKGQGDEQYF.

This clone appeared a single time. The chain uses TRBV2 and TRBJ2-5, with D possibly being TRBD2 (7 bases). Gene TRBJ2-7 matches the end of the DNA better, so the J call may be wrong. Germline assignment: CDR1 SNHLY and CDR2 FYNNEI. The CDR3 runs to 13 residues. CDR3 loop: CASKQGRAYEQYF. The DNA for the CDR3 is TGTGCCAGCAAGCAGGGGAGGGCCTACGAGCAGTACTTC.

This chain links TRBV7-9 with TRBJ1-1, with D perhaps TRBD1 (5 bases). This CDR3 region has 14 residues. The germline V and J ends were trimmed by 2 bases and 2 bases, with 9 bases remaining between them. Germline CDR1 and CDR2: SEHNR and FQNEAQ (reference sequence). The CDR3 loop is CASSLLGTNTEAFF. The CDR3 region has the DNA TGTGCCAGCAGCTTACTGGGGACCAACACTGAAGCTTTCTTT.

This chain uses TRBV7-8 with TRBJ2-5, with 10 bases that match TRBD2. Trimming cost V 1 base and J 5 bases; bases outside gene matches: 7. The CDR3 spans 16 residues. CDR1 and CDR2 (germline): SGHVS, FQNEAQ. In nucleotides, the CDR3 is TGTGCCAGCAGCTTAGGGCTTGAACTAGCGGGGGAGACCCAGTACTTC. This sequence encodes CASSLGLELAGETQYF.

The V gene is TRBV19, the J gene TRBJ2-3, with 13 bases fitting TRBD2. The J segment lost 7 bases and the V segment lost 5 bases, leaving 9 bases of the junction unmatched. CDR1 is LNHDA and CDR2 is SQIVND in the germline V gene (reference sequence). The CDR3 sequence is 16 residues long. The CDR3 region has the DNA TGTGCCAGTAGTCCCCAGACTAGCGGGAGGACAAATACGCAGTATTTT. The encoded protein is CASSPQTSGRTNTQYF.

The genes are TRBV11-3 and TRBJ2-1; D is ambiguous. Trimming removed 5 bases from V and 12 bases from J, with 17 bases in between. The CDR3 extends over 13 amino acids. Germline V gene sequence: CDR1 SGHNT, CDR2 YENEEA. The DNA of the CDR3 is TGTGCCAGCAGCGTAGCCCTCCTGGGGTTGCAGTTCTTC. This sequence encodes CASSVALLGLQFF.

The V and J genes are TRBV30 and TRBJ2-7; the D gene is possibly TRBD2 (6 bases). The CDR3 is made up of 13 amino acids. CDR1 and CDR2 (germline): GTSNPN, SVGIG (reference sequence). The V end was cut by 2 bases, the J end by 5 bases, with 13 bases between. CDR3 residues: CAWSKGLAHEQYF. The CDR3 coding sequence is TGTGCCTGGAGTAAGGGACTGGCTCACGAGCAGTACTTC.

The chain links TRBV5-1 to TRBJ2-5; D gene unclear. Trimming pared 4 bases from V and 3 bases from J, leaving 7 bases between. This CDR3 has 12 amino acids. The germline V gene encodes CDR1 SGHRS and CDR2 YFSETQ. CDR3 protein: CASSREKETQYF. The CDR3 DNA is TGCGCCAGCAGCCGAGAAAAAGAGACCCAGTACTTC.

This chain joins TRBV19 and TRBJ2-7; D gene uncertain. CDR1 is LNHDA, CDR2 SQIVND, per germline (reference sequence). This CDR3 is built from 15 residues. Trimming stripped 3 bases from V and 0 bases from J, with 12 bases between. CDR3 nucleotide sequence: TGTGCCAGTAGTATTGGGCAGTATCCCTCCTACGAGCAGTACTTC. Protein product: CASSIGQYPSYEQYF.

In DNA, the CDR3 is TGCGCCAGCAGAACCCTGGGTCAAGAACTCGGTGAGCAGTTCTTC. It specifies CASRTLGQELGEQFF. The chain has TRBV10-2 and TRBJ2-1, with D hard to call. Germline CDR1 and CDR2: WSHSY and SAAADI. Trimming removed 6 bases at V and 9 bases at J, with 21 bases between. The CDR3 covers 15 residues.

The V gene is TRBV5-1, the J gene TRBJ2-2, with 11 bases lining up with TRBD1. With 1 base clipped from V and 1 base from J, the junction kept 18 bases outside the gene matches. The CDR3 runs 22 residues. The germline V gene encodes CDR1 SGHRS and CDR2 YFSETQ. CDR3 sequence (DNA): TGCGCCAGCAGCTTGTCAAGGATTGGACAGGGGGCACAAAGTTTGAACACCGGGGAGCTGTTTTTT. This encodes CASSLSRIGQGAQSLNTGELFF. Full variable domain (missing parts from reference TRBV5-1 and TRBJ2-2): KAGVTQTPRYLIKTRGQQVTLSCSPISGHRSVSWYQQTPGQGLQFLFEYFSETQRNKGNFPGRFSGRQFSNSRSEMNVSTLELGDSALYLCASSLSRIGQGAQSLNTGELFFGEGSRLTVL.

V gene TRBV5-6 combines with J gene TRBJ1-2, with a weak D call TRBD1 (5 bases). There are 12 residues in the CDR3. The V gene's germline CDR1 is SGHDT and CDR2 YYEEEE. V lost 1 base and J lost 5, with 6 bases in between. CDR3 DNA sequence: TGTGCCAGCAGCTTGCGACAGTATGGCTACACCTTC. Translated: CASSLRQYGYTF.